The 13 T cell receptor beta chains below were found in one sample sequenced in a study of control samples from healthy donors and cancer patients. Data came from immunoSEQ multiplex PCR; TCRdb stores just in-frame clones and leaves some out. The table has some 410,000 clones, 90% seen once; the top ten hold 5% to 7%. Sequencing input: PBMCs. These receptors were obtained from a man in his forties with head and neck cancer.

The rearrangement uses TRBV9 and TRBJ1-1, with D possibly TRBD1 on 6 matching bases. The CDR3 totals 15 residues. V gave up 0 bases and J gave up 1 base, with 10 bases separating them. Germline lookup yields CDR1 SGDLS and CDR2 YYNGEE. The CDR3 nucleotides read TGTGCCAGCAGCGTAGTATCCAGGGGGAACACTGAAGCTTTCTTT. Protein: CASSVVSRGNTEAFF.

The rearrangement joins TRBV5-4 to TRBJ2-2; 10 nucleotides line up with TRBD2. J gave up 2 bases and V 4 bases, and 5 bases lay outside the gene matches. CDR1 is SGHNT, CDR2 YYREEE, per germline (reference sequence). The CDR3 loop spans 16 amino acids. The CDR3 DNA reads TGTGCCAGCAGCGTACTAGCGGGAATTAACACCGGGGAGCTGTTTTTT. Its protein is CASSVLAGINTGELFF. Variable domain in full (rest from reference TRBV5-4 and TRBJ2-2): ETGVTQSPTHLIKTRGQQVTLRCSSQSGHNTVSWYQQALGQGPQFIFQYYREEENGRGNFPPRFSGLQFPNYSSELNVNALELDDSALYLCASSVLAGINTGELFFGEGSRLTVL.

V and J are TRBV10-3 and TRBJ1-1; TRBD1 agrees at 7 bases. Germline CDR1 reads ENHRY; CDR2 reads SYGVKD. The CDR3 sequence is 16 residues long. Germline trimming cut 7 bases from V and 0 bases from J; bases unmatched to any gene: 11. In DNA, the CDR3 is TGTGCCATCACCGAGGCCCCGACAGGGATGAACACTGAAGCTTTCTTT. Protein: CAITEAPTGMNTEAFF.

The chain joins TRBV28 to TRBJ2-7; 7 bases match TRBD2. Germline V gives CDR1 MDHEN, CDR2 SYDVKM. V gave up 1 base and J gave up 4 bases; unmatched junction bases: 4. There are 14 residues in the CDR3. In nucleotides, the CDR3 is TGTGCCAGCAGTTTATCAGCGGGGTTTTACGAGCAGTACTTC. Translation gives CASSLSAGFYEQYF. Full variable domain (outside the CDR3, taken from reference TRBV28 and TRBJ2-7): DVKVTQSSRYLVKRTGEKVFLECVQDMDHENMFWYRQDPGLGLRLIYFSYDVKMKEKGDIPEGYSVSREKKERFSLILESASTNQTSMYLCASSLSAGFYEQYFGPGTRLTVT.

V gene TRBV29-1 combines with J gene TRBJ2-2; no clear D. The CDR3 length is 11 residues. V was trimmed by 4 bases and J by 6 bases, leaving 6 bases between them. The germline gives CDR1 SQVTM, CDR2 ANQGSEA. In DNA, the CDR3 is TGCAGCGTTGGGGGATCCGGGGAGCTGTTTTTT. Protein sequence: CSVGGSGELFF.

V is TRBV5-1 and J is TRBJ2-5, with 7 bases identical to TRBD1. This CDR3 has 15 amino acids. Germline lookup yields CDR1 SGHRS and CDR2 YFSETQ. The V gene end was trimmed by 6 bases and the J gene end by 3 bases; junction bases not matched to a gene: 11. The CDR3 DNA reads TGCGCCAGCAAAATAAAGGGACAGTTGAAAGAGACCCAGTACTTC. It codes for CASKIKGQLKETQYF.

The chain has TRBV6-6 and TRBJ1-2; no clear D gene. CDR1 is MNHNY and CDR2 is SVGAGI in the germline V gene (reference sequence). The V and J ends lost 1 base and 4 bases respectively, with 10 bases between them. The length of the CDR3 is 14 residues. CDR3 sequence (DNA): TGTGCCAGCAGTTACTTGTCCACATCCTATGGCTACACCTTC. As protein: CASSYLSTSYGYTF.

The CDR3 region has the DNA TGTGCCAGCAGTTCCCAAGGTTACGGGGGGGCCCATGAGCAGTTCTTC. This gives the protein CASSSQGYGGAHEQFF. The rearrangement joins TRBV6-5 to TRBJ2-1; TRBD2 agrees at 8 bases. CDR1 and CDR2 (germline): MNHEY, SVGAGI. J lost 8 bases, V lost 4 bases, and 13 bases had no gene match. This CDR3 is 16 amino acids long.

V gene TRBV5-5 combines with J gene TRBJ2-7, with 8 positions matching TRBD1. The CDR3 runs 15 residues. Trimming cost V 0 bases and J 1 base; bases outside gene matches: 3. Germline values: CDR1 SGHKS, CDR2 YYEKEE (reference sequence). DNA of the CDR3: TGTGCCAGCAGCTTGGCGACAGGGGAGTCCTACGAGCAGTACTTC. Translation gives CASSLATGESYEQYF.

This chain connects TRBV24-1 to TRBJ2-7; no clear D. CDR3 length equals 13 residues. V lost 3 bases to trimming and J lost 4 bases, with 9 bases between them. Germline CDR1 KGHDR, CDR2 SFDVKD. CDR3 residues: CATSDPQTYEQYF. The CDR3 region has the DNA TGTGCCACCAGTGATCCACAGACATACGAGCAGTACTTC.

The V gene is TRBV4-2, the J gene TRBJ1-1; D not certain. Trimming took off 1 base at V and 7 bases at J, with 13 bases between the two ends. Per germline, CDR1 LGHNA and CDR2 YNFKEQ. This CDR3 region has 14 residues. CDR3 in amino acids: CASSQVKVVDEAFF. CDR3 bases: TGTGCCAGCAGCCAAGTGAAGGTTGTGGATGAAGCTTTCTTT.

This chain joins TRBV30 and TRBJ1-2; tentatively, D is TRBD1 (6 bases). With 1 base removed from V and 6 bases from J, the gap between germline ends came to 18 bases. The CDR3 spans 15 residues. Germline V gene lookup returns CDR1 GTSNPN and CDR2 SVGIG (reference sequence). The CDR3 is CAWSASSGAGNGYTF. CDR3 sequence (DNA): TGTGCCTGGAGTGCCTCCTCGGGGGCAGGGAATGGCTACACCTTC.

The chain joins TRBV16 to TRBJ2-1; D not resolved. The CDR3 has 13 amino acids. Trimming left V 2 bases short and J 6 bases short, with 8 bases between. Germline V gene data show CDR1 as KGHSY and CDR2 as FQNENV. Written as DNA, the CDR3 is TGTGCCAGCAGCCAACCAGCAGGCAATGAGCAGTTCTTC. It yields the protein CASSQPAGNEQFF.